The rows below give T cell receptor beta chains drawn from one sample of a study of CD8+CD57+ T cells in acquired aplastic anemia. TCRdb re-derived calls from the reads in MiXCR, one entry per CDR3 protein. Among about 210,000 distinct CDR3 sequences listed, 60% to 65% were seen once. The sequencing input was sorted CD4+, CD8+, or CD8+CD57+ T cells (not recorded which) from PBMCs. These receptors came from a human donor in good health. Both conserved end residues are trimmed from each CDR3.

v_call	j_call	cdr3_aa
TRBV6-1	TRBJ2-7	ASYHPPDSYEQY
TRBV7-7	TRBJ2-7	ASSGGITYEQY
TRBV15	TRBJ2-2	ATSRALAGTGELF
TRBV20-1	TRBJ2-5	SARDPSGPQETQY
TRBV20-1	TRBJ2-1	SARDYGYNEQF
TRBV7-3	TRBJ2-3	ASSLTPEGGTQY
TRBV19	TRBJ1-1	ASSIVNPSMNTEAF
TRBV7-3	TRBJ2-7	ASSVGGFSYEQY
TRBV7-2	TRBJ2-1	ASQGGLARNEQF
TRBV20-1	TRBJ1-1	SARGTPGEAF